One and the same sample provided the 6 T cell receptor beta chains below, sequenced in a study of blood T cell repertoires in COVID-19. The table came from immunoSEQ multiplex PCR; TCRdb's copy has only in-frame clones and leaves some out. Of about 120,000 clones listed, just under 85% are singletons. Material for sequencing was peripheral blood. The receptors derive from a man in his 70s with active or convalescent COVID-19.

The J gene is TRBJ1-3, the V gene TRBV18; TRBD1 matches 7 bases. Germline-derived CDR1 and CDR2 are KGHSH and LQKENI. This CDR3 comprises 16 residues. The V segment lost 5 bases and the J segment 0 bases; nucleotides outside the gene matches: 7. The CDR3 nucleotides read TGTGCCAGCTCAGCGGGACAGATTACCTCTGGAAACACCATATATTTT. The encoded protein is CASSAGQITSGNTIYF.

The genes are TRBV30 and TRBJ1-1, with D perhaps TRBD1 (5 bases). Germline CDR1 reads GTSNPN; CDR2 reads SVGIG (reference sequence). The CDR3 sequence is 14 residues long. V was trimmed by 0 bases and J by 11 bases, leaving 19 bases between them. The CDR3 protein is CAWSVNGGRPGAFF. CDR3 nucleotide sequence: TGTGCCTGGAGTGTAAACGGGGGACGGCCCGGGGCTTTCTTT.

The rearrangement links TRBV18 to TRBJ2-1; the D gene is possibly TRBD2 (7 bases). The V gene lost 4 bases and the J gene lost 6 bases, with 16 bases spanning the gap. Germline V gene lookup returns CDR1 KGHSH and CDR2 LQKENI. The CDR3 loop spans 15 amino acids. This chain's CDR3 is CASSRTGGVGNEQFF. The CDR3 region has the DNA TGTGCCAGCTCACGAACGGGGGGCGTCGGCAATGAGCAGTTCTTC.

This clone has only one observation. The CDR3 protein is CASSVGRGDSTDTQYF. The CDR3 bases are TGTGCCAGCAGCGTAGGCCGGGGGGATAGCACAGATACGCAGTATTTT. The V and J genes are TRBV9 and TRBJ2-3; 7 bases map to TRBD2. The CDR3 has 16 amino acids. V trimming: 0 bases; J trimming: 0 bases; junction bases outside the gene matches: 4. Germline assignment: CDR1 SGDLS and CDR2 YYNGEE.

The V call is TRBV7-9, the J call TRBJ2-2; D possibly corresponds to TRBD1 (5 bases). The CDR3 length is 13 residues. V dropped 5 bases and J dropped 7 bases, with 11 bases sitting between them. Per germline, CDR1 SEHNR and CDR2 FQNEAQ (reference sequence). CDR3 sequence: CASSPGKGGELFF. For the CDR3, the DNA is TGTGCCAGCAGCCCAGGGAAGGGCGGGGAGCTGTTTTTT.

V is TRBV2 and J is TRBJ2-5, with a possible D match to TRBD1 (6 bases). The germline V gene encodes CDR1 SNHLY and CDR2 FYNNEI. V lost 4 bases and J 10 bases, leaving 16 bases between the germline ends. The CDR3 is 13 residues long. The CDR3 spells CASSVGTLLSQYF. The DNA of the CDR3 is TGTGCCAGCAGTGTGGGGACACTGTTGAGCCAGTACTTC. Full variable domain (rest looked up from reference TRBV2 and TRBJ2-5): EPEVTQTPSHQVTQMGQEVILRCVPISNHLYFYWYRQILGQKVEFLVSFYNNEISEKSEIFDDQFSVERPDGSNFTLKIRSTKLEDSAMYFCASSVGTLLSQYFGPGTRLLVL.